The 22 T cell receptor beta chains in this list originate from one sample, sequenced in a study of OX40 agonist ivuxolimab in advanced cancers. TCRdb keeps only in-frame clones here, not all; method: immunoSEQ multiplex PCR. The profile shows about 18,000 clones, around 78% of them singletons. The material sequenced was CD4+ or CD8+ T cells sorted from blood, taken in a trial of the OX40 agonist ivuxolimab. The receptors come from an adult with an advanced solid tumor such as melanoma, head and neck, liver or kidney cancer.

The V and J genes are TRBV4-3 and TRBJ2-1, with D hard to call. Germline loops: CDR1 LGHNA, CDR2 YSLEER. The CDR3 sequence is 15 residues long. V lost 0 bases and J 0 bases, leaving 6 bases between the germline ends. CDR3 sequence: CASSQEGSSYNEQFF. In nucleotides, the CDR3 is TGCGCCAGCAGCCAAGAGGGTAGCTCCTACAATGAGCAGTTCTTC.

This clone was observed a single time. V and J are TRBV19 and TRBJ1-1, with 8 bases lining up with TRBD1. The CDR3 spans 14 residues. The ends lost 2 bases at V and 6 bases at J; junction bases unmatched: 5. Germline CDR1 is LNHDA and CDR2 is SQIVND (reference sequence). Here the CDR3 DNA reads TGTGCCAGTAGTATAACAGGGGGTAGCTCTGAAGCTTTCTTT. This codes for CASSITGGSSEAFF.

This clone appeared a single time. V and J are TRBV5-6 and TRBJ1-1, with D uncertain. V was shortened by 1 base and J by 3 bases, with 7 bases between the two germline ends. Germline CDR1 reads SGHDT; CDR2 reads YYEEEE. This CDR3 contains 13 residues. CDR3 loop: CASSLWGYTEAFF. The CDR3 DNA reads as TGTGCCAGCAGCTTGTGGGGTTACACTGAAGCTTTCTTT. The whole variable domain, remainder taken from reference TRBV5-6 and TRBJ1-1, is DAGVTQSPTHLIKTRGQQVTLRCSPKSGHDTVSWYQQALGQGPQFIFQYYEEEERQRGNFPDRFSGHQFPNYSSELNVNALLLGDSALYLCASSLWGYTEAFFGQGTRLTVV.

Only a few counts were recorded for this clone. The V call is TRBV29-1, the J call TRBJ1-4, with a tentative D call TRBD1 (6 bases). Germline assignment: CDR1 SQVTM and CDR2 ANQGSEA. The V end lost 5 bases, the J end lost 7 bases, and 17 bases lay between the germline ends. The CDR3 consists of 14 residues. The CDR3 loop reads CSVLQGGGGEKLFF. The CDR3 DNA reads TGCAGCGTTCTACAAGGGGGAGGTGGTGAAAAACTGTTTTTT.

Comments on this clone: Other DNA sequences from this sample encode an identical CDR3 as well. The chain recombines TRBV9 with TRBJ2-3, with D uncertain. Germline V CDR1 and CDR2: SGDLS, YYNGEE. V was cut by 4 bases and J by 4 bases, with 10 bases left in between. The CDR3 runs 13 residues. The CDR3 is CASSTDGADTQYF. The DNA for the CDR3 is TGTGCCAGCAGCACAGATGGGGCAGATACGCAGTATTTT. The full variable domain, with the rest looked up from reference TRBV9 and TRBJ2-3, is DSGVTQTPKHLITATGQRVTLRCSPRSGDLSVYWYQQSLDQGLQFLIQYYNGEERAKGNILERFSAQQFPDLHSELNLSSLELGDSALYFCASSTDGADTQYFGPGTRLTVL.

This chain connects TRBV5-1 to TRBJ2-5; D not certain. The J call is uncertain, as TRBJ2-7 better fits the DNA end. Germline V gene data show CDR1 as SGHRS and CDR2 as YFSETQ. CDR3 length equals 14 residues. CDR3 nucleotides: TGCGCCAGCAGTCTCGCCGACGGCCCCTACGAGCAGTACTTC. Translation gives CASSLADGPYEQYF.

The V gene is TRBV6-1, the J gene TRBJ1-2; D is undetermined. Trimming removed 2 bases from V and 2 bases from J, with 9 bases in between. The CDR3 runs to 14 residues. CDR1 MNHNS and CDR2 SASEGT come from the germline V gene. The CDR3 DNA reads TGTGCCAGCAGTGAATATACAGTGAACTATGGCTACACCTTC. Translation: CASSEYTVNYGYTF.

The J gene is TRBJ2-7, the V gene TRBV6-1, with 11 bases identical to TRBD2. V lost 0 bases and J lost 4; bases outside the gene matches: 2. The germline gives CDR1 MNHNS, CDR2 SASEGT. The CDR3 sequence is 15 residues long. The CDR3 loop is CASSEASGGVYEQYF. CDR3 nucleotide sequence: TGTGCCAGCAGTGAAGCTAGCGGGGGGGTTTACGAGCAGTACTTC.

The CDR3, as DNA: TGTGCCAGTAGTATCTTAGGGACAGGGGTGACCAAAAACATTCAGTACTTC. This encodes CASSILGTGVTKNIQYF. The V and J genes are TRBV19 and TRBJ2-4; 10 nucleotides line up with TRBD1. The trim removed 3 bases at V and 2 bases at J, leaving 7 bases unmatched. The CDR3 loop spans 17 amino acids. CDR1 and CDR2 from the germline V gene are LNHDA and SQIVND (reference sequence).

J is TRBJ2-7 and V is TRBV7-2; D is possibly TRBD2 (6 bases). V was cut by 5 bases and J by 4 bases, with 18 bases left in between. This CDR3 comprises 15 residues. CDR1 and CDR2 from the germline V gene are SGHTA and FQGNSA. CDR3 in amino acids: CASSPRDLGGYEQYF. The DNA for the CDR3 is TGTGCCAGCAGCCCCCGGGATCTGGGAGGTTACGAGCAGTACTTC.

The CDR3 region has the DNA TGTGCCAGCAGCGTAGTGGGGGAAACCTACAATGAGCAGTTCTTC. Translating gives CASSVVGETYNEQFF. This rearrangement joins TRBV9 to TRBJ2-1, with D possibly called TRBD1 or TRBD2 (5 bases each). Germline V lookup: CDR1 SGDLS, CDR2 YYNGEE. V lost 0 bases to trimming and J lost 2 bases, with 9 bases between them. The CDR3 sequence is 15 residues long.

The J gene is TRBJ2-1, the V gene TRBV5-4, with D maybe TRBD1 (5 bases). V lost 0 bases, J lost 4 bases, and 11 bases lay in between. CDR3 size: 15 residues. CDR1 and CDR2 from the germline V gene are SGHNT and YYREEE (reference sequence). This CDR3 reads CASSLGGYQYNEQFF. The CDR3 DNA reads TGTGCCAGCAGCTTGGGGGGCTACCAATACAATGAGCAGTTCTTC.

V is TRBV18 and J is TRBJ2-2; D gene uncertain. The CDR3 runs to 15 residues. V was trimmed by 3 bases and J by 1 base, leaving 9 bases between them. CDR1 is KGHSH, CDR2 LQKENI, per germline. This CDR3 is CASSPGRQNTGELFF. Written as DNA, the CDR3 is TGTGCCAGCTCACCCGGTCGGCAGAACACCGGGGAGCTGTTTTTT.

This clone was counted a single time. The CDR3 DNA follows: TGTGCCATCAGTAGGGGCACAGGGTATAACGAGCAGTACTTC. Amino acids: CAISRGTGYNEQYF. V usage is TRBV10-3 and J usage is TRBJ2-7; the D gene is possibly TRBD1 (6 bases). CDR1 and CDR2 (germline): ENHRY, SYGVKD. Trimming took 5 bases from V and 5 from J, leaving 16 bases between them. This CDR3 contains 14 residues.

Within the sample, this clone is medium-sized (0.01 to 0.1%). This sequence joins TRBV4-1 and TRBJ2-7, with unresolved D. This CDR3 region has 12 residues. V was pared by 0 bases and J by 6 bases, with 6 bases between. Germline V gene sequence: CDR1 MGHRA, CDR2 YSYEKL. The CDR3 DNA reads TGCGCCAGCAGCCAAGAGGAGAGCGAGCAGTACTTC. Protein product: CASSQEESEQYF.

The CDR3 DNA follows: TGTGCCAGCAAAGAAGACAGGGTAGGAACCGGGGAGCTGTTTTTT. Translating gives CASKEDRVGTGELFF. The rearrangement uses TRBV28 and TRBJ2-2, with TRBD1 matching over 7 bases. Germline assignment: CDR1 MDHEN and CDR2 SYDVKM. This CDR3 is built from 15 residues. The junction had 10 bases not matched to a gene; V was cut back by 7 bases and J by 5 bases.

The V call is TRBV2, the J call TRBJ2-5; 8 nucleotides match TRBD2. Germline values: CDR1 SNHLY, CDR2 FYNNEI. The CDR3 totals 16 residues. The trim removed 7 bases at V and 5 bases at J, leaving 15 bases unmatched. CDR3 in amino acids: CASTLRDGRAGETQYF. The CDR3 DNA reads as TGTGCCAGCACCCTCAGGGACGGGAGGGCTGGGGAGACCCAGTACTTC.

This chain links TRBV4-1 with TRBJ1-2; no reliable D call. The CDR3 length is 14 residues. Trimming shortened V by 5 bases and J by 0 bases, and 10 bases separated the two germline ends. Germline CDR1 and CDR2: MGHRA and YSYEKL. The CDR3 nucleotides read TGCGCCAGCAGCGCCCCACCCGCTAACTATGGCTACACCTTC. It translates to CASSAPPANYGYTF.

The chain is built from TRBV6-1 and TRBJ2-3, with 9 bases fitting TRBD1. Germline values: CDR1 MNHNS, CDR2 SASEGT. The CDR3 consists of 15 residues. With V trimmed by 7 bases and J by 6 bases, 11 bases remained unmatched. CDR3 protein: CASIPKQGAGDTQYF. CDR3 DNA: TGTGCCAGCATACCCAAACAGGGGGCAGGGGATACGCAGTATTTT.

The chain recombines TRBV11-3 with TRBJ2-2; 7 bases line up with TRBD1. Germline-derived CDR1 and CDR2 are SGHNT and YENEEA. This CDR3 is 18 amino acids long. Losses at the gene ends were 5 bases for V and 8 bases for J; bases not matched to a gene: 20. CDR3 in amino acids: CASSHTPWPRGSKGELFF. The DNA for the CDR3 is TGTGCCAGCAGCCATACACCCTGGCCCAGGGGGTCAAAGGGGGAGCTGTTTTTT.

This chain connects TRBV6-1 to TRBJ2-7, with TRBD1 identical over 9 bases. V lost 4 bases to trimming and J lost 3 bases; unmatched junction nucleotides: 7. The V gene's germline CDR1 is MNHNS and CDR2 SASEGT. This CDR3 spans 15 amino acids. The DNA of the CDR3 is TGTGCCAGCAGTGCCGGGACAGGGCGAATCTACGAGCAGTACTTC. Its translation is CASSAGTGRIYEQYF.

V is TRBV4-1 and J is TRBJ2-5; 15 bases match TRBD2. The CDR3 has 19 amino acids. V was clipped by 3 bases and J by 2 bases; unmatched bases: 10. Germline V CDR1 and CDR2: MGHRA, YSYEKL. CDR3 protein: CASSHPGLAGGPGQETQYF. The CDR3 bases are TGCGCCAGCAGCCACCCTGGACTAGCGGGGGGGCCTGGGCAAGAGACCCAGTACTTC.